This T cell receptor (beta chain) was recorded in a study of CD4 T cells in relation to SARS-CoV-2 and coronaviruses. The CDR3 consists of 11 residues. Germline lookup yields CDR1 LGHDT and CDR2 YNNKEL (reference sequence). Trimming took off 0 bases at V and 5 bases at J, with 2 bases between the two ends. Survey-level TCR-beta sequencing used DNA from CEF-cultured naive and memory CD4+ T cells. Sequenced by immunoSEQ multiplex PCR; TCRdb stores in-frame clones only, minus some. The sample has approximately 36,000 clones, 65% to 80% seen once. As for this clone: Its antigen is currently unknown.

The sequencing input was memory CD4+ T cells from PBMCs, cultured in vitro. The receptor was derived from an adult with COVID-19. The chain links TRBV3-1 (or the pseudogene TRBV3-2) to TRBJ2-7; D is ambiguous. In DNA form, the CDR3 reads TGTGCCAGCAGCCAAGAGGACGAGCAGTACTTC. It encodes CASSQEDEQYF.